This T cell receptor (beta chain) appears in the sequencing data of a study of blood T cell repertoires in COVID-19. Across the whole study: There were acute and convalescent COVID-19 samples, and they came from the United States, Italy and Spain. PBMCs, B-cell-depleted T cells, or T cells provided the cDNA or gDNA that made up the material.

V gave up 3 bases and J gave up 0 bases; unmatched junction bases: 2. The CDR3 has 15 residues. CDR1 and CDR2 (germline): KGHDR, SFDVKD. As processed by the authors: Reference gene primer amplification gave nucleated cell count estimates. Here immunoSEQ multiplex PCR was the method, and the copy in TCRdb shows in-frame clones only, minus some. The DNA gave D and trimming, while V, J and clone size come from that table. This table has approximately 110,000 clones, more than 75% appearing once. The source is a man in his 70s with acute or convalescent COVID-19. Sequenced sample: peripheral blood. The gene calls are TRBV24-1 and TRBJ2-3, with 7 bases identical to TRBD1. DNA of the CDR3: TGTGCCACCAGTGATATAGGGGGCAGCACAGATACGCAGTATTTT. Protein sequence: CATSDIGGSTDTQYF.